The T cell receptor (beta chain) under discussion was sequenced for a study of PD-1 blockade in classical Hodgkin lymphoma. Points from the study as a whole: There was a significant rise in CD4+ TCR diversity by C4D1, with no such rise for CD8+.

All patients experienced relapse after autologous stem cell transplantation, and brentuximab vedotin exposure was variable. Sequencing used immunoSEQ multiplex PCR; TCRdb keeps in-frame clones, though not all of them. The sample consists of about 110,000 clones, 89% of them appearing once. This CDR3 spans 16 amino acids. Trimming took 3 bases from V and 2 from J, leaving 20 bases between them. CDR1 GTSNPN and CDR2 SVGIG come from the germline V gene (reference sequence). As to this clone: The antigen is not known.

The TCR sequence derives from a human donor with classical Hodgkin lymphoma. V and J are TRBV30 and TRBJ2-7; D may be TRBD1 (5 bases). The sequenced sample was peripheral blood mononuclear cells (PBMCs), obtained before the second cycle of nivolumab. The DNA of the CDR3 is TGTGCCTGGAGCTCCCTAGACAGAGACGTTACCTACGAGCAGTACTTC. This encodes CAWSSLDRDVTYEQYF.